The present T cell receptor (beta chain) was sequenced within a study of blood T cells in healthy people across ages. Ranging in age from about 6 to 95, the donors were healthy Caucasian individuals from Russia. Every donor contributed around 10 milliliters of peripheral blood by blood draw. The junction had 9 bases not matched to a gene; V was cut back by 1 base and J by 7 bases. Germline V gene lookup returns CDR1 MGHRA and CDR2 YSYEKL. CDR3 length equals 15 residues. A second PCR, run for 7 to 11 cycles, used a sample-barcoded 5' primer plus a J-beta primer mix. One entry per CDR3 protein results from TCRdb running MiXCR on the 5' RACE reads. The sample shows 750,000 to 950,000 distinct CDR3 sequences, under 30% of them seen only once. These data were also reused for a study on T cells of mothers and their children. That source notes: Healthy Caucasian mothers, a few in number, and their six children were the donors. Added by the second PCR's M1S primer were sample barcodes and 2-4 random nucleotides.

The source material was blood. The clonotype was recovered from a boy under 18 in good health. V is TRBV4-1 and J is TRBJ1-2, with TRBD1 matching 7 bases. The CDR3 sequence is CASSQASGGFGGYTF. CDR3 DNA sequence: TGCGCCAGCAGCCAAGCGTCAGGGGGATTCGGTGGCTACACCTTC.